The next 9 T cell receptor beta chains were all read from a single sample in a study of T-cell memory formation after mild COVID-19. MiXCR was run by TCRdb on the 5' RACE reads, yielding one entry per CDR3 protein. The data show roughly 320,000 distinct CDR3 sequences, around 30% seen once. Sequenced: PBMCs or a T cell subset sorted from them (not recorded which). Receptor source: an adult woman who had mild COVID-19 (a few samples of this study predate the infection). Cell type and time point are not known.

This clonotype was seen only a few times. The CDR3 sequence: CASRSRAGSSYEQYF. DNA of the CDR3: TGTGCCAGCAGATCTCGAGCGGGAAGCTCCTACGAGCAGTACTTC. The chain links TRBV6-1 to TRBJ2-7, with TRBD2 matching over 7 bases. Per the germline V gene, CDR1 is MNHNS and CDR2 is SASEGT. Trimming removed 6 bases from V and 0 bases from J; junction bases left unmatched: 8. The CDR3 length is 15 residues.

V usage is TRBV9 and J usage is TRBJ2-7; D not certain. The CDR3 has 13 amino acids. CDR1 and CDR2 (germline): SGDLS, YYNGEE. The V gene lost 4 bases and the J gene lost 3 bases, with 11 bases spanning the gap. The CDR3 DNA reads as TGTGCCAGCAGCCTCCTCCCAGACTACGAGCAGTACTTC. This translates into CASSLLPDYEQYF.

V is TRBV20-1 and J is TRBJ2-7; 7 nucleotides line up with TRBD1. The V segment lost 3 bases and the J segment 2 bases; nucleotides outside the gene matches: 1. CDR3 length equals 12 residues. Germline CDR1 reads DFQATT; CDR2 reads SNEGSKA (reference sequence). CDR3 sequence reads: CSARQGAYEQYF. The CDR3 bases are TGCAGTGCTAGGCAGGGGGCCTACGAGCAGTACTTC.

Only a few counts were recorded for this clonotype. V and J are TRBV15 and TRBJ2-5; D possibly corresponds to TRBD1 (5 bases). V shed 3 bases and J shed 1 base, with 9 bases lying between them. The length of the CDR3 is 14 residues. Germline-derived CDR1 and CDR2 are LNHNV and YYDKDF (reference sequence). CDR3 DNA sequence: TGTGCCACCAGCAGTCTAGGGGCCCAAGAGACCCAGTACTTC. Translating it yields CATSSLGAQETQYF.

Written as DNA, the CDR3 is TGTGCCAGCAGTTTGGGAGCGCCCAATGAGCAGTTCTTC. This translates into CASSLGAPNEQFF. V usage is TRBV12-3 or TRBV12-4 and J usage is TRBJ2-1, with D perhaps TRBD2 (5 bases). This CDR3 spans 13 amino acids. V lost 3 bases, J lost 6 bases, and 9 bases lay in between.

V is TRBV7-9 and J is TRBJ1-1, with TRBD1 matching 8 bases. CDR1 is SEHNR and CDR2 is FQNEAQ in the germline V gene (reference sequence). Unmatched junction bases numbered 5, after V lost 4 bases and J lost 1 base. The CDR3 consists of 15 residues. The CDR3 loop is CASSSPDRANTEAFF. The CDR3 region has the DNA TGTGCCAGCAGCTCTCCGGACAGGGCGAACACTGAAGCTTTCTTT.

The J gene is TRBJ1-2, the V gene TRBV7-9; D unclear. This CDR3 contains 12 residues. Looked up from germline, CDR1 is SEHNR and CDR2 is FQNEAQ (reference sequence). Between the trimmed V and J ends, which lost 5 bases and 8 bases, there was a span of 12 bases. Here the CDR3 reads CASSAEEWGYTF. As DNA, the CDR3 is TGTGCCAGCAGCGCGGAGGAGTGGGGCTACACCTTC.

V and J are TRBV15 and TRBJ2-4; D uncertain. CDR1 is LNHNV, CDR2 YYDKDF, per germline (reference sequence). V was clipped by 3 bases and J by 8 bases, with 8 bases between them. This CDR3 region has 12 residues. CDR3 sequence reads: CATSRSRDIQYF. CDR3 nucleotides: TGTGCCACCAGCAGGTCCCGTGACATTCAGTACTTC.

V gene TRBV7-2 combines with J gene TRBJ1-6, with TRBD1 matching over 10 bases. The CDR3 has 15 amino acids. CDR1 and CDR2 (germline): SGHTA, FQGNSA. J was trimmed by 8 bases and V by 6 bases; bases with no gene match: 7. CDR3 in DNA: TGTGCCAGCAGGGGAGGGACAGGGGTATATTCACCCCTCCACTTT. Translation gives CASRGGTGVYSPLHF. Filled out from reference TRBV7-2 and TRBJ1-6, the complete variable domain reads GAGVSQSPSNKVTEKGKDVELRCDPISGHTALYWYRQSLGQGLEFLIYFQGNSAPDKSGLPSDRFSAERTGGSVSTLTIQRTQQEDSAVYLCASRGGTGVYSPLHFGNGTRLTVT.